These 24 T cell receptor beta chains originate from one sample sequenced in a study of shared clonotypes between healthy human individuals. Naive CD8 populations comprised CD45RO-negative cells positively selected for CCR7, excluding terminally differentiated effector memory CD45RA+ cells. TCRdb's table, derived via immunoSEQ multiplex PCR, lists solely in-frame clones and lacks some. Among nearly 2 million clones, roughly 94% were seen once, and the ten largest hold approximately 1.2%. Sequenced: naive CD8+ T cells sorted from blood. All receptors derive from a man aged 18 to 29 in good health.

CDR3 loop: CASGAGAEDTQYF. The CDR3 DNA reads as TGTGCCAGCGGGGCGGGAGCGGAAGATACGCAGTATTTT. The V call is TRBV11-3, the J call TRBJ2-3, with TRBD2 identical over 7 bases. V dropped 8 bases and J dropped 5; count of bases not matched to a gene: 7. The CDR3 is 13 amino acids. Germline CDR1 SGHNT, CDR2 YENEEA.

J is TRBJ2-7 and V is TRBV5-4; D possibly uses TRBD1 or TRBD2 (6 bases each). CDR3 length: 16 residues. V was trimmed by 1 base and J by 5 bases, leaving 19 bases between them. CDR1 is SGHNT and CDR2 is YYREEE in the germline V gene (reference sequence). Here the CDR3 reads CASSLYQGQREDEQYF. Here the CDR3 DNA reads TGTGCCAGCAGCTTGTATCAGGGGCAAAGGGAGGACGAGCAGTACTTC.

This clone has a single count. The chain's CDR3 is CASSPASGAYEQYF. CDR3 DNA: TGCGCCAGCAGTCCCGCTAGCGGTGCCTACGAGCAGTACTTC. The chain recombines TRBV4-3 with TRBJ2-7; TRBD2 agrees at 7 bases. The trim removed 6 bases at V and 2 bases at J, leaving 7 bases unmatched. In germline, CDR1 is LGHNA, CDR2 YSLEER. The CDR3 loop spans 14 amino acids.

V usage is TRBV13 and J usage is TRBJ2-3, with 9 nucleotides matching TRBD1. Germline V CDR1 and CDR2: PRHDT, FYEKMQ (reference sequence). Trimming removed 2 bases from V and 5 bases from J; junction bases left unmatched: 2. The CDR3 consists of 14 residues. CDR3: CASSLWDREDTQYF. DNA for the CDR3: TGTGCCAGCAGCTTATGGGACAGGGAAGATACGCAGTATTTT. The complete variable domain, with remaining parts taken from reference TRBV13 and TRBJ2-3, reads AAGVIQSPRHLIKEKRETATLKCYPIPRHDTVYWYQQGPGQDPQFLISFYEKMQSDKGSIPDRFSAQQFSDYHSELNMSSLELGDSALYFCASSLWDREDTQYFGPGTRLTVL.

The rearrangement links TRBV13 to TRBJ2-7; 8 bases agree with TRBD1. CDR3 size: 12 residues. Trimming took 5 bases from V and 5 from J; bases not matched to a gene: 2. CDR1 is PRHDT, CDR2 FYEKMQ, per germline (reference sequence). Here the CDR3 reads CASSHRGDEQYF. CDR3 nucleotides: TGTGCCAGCAGCCACAGGGGGGACGAGCAGTACTTC. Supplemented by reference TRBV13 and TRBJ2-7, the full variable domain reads AAGVIQSPRHLIKEKRETATLKCYPIPRHDTVYWYQQGPGQDPQFLISFYEKMQSDKGSIPDRFSAQQFSDYHSELNMSSLELGDSALYFCASSHRGDEQYFGPGTRLTVT.

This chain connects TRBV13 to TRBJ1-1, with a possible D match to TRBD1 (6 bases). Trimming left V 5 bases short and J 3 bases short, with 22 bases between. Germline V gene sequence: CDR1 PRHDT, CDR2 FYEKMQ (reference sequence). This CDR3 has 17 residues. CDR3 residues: CASSPQLTGGADTEAFF. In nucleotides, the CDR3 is TGTGCCAGCAGCCCCCAACTTACCGGGGGCGCAGACACTGAAGCTTTCTTT. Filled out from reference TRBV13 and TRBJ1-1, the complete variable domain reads AAGVIQSPRHLIKEKRETATLKCYPIPRHDTVYWYQQGPGQDPQFLISFYEKMQSDKGSIPDRFSAQQFSDYHSELNMSSLELGDSALYFCASSPQLTGGADTEAFFGQGTRLTVV.

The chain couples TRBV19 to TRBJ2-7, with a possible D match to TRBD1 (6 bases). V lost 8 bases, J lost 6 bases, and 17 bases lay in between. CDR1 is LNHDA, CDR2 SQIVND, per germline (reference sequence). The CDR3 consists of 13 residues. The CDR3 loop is CASSITGMGEQYF. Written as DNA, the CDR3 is TGTGCCAGTTCCATTACAGGGATGGGCGAGCAGTACTTC.

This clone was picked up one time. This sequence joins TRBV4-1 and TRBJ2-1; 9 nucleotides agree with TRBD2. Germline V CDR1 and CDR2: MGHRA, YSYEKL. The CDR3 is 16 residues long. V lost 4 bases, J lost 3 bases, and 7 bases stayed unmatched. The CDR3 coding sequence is TGCGCCAGCAGCCGAAAAGTAGCGGGAGACTACAATGAGCAGTTCTTC. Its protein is CASSRKVAGDYNEQFF.

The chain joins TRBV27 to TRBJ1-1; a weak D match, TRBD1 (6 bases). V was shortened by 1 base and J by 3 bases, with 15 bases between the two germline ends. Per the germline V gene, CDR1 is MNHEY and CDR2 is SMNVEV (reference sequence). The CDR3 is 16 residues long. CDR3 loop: CASSLYPGEGYTEAFF. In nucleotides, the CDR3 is TGTGCCAGCAGTTTATATCCAGGGGAGGGGTACACTGAAGCTTTCTTT.

CDR3 sequence: CSVPKGQGSYEQYF. CDR3 coding DNA: TGCAGCGTTCCAAAGGGGCAGGGTTCCTACGAGCAGTACTTC. The chain carries TRBV29-1 and TRBJ2-7, with D possibly matching TRBD1 (5 bases). The CDR3 spans 14 residues. Germline V CDR1 and CDR2: SQVTM, ANQGSEA. The V gene lost 5 bases and the J gene lost 1 base, with 15 bases spanning the gap.

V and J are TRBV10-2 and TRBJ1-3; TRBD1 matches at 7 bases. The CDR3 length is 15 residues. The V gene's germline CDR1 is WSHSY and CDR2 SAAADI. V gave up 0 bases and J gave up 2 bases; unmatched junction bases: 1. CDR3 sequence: CASSESTGTGNTIYF. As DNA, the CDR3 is TGCGCCAGCAGTGAGTCGACAGGGACTGGAAACACCATATATTTT.

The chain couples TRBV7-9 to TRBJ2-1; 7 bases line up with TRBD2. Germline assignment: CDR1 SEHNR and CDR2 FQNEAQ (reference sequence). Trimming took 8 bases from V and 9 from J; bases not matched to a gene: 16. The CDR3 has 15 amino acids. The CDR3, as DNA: TGTGCCAGCGAACATGGGGGGGAGTTGGAAGGTGAGCAGTTCTTC. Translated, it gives CASEHGGELEGEQFF.

CDR3 in DNA: TGTGCCTGGAGCTCTAGCGGGGGGGGGACCCAGTACTTC. It codes for CAWSSSGGGTQYF. V and J are TRBV30 and TRBJ2-5; 12 bases line up with TRBD2. Per the germline V gene, CDR1 is GTSNPN and CDR2 is SVGIG (reference sequence). V was clipped by 3 bases and J by 7 bases; unmatched bases: 3. The CDR3 runs 13 residues.

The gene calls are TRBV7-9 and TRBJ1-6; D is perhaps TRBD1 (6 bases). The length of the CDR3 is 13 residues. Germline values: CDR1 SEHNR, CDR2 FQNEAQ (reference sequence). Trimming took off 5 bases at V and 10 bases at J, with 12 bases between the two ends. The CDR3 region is CASSILQGSPLHF. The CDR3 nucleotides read TGTGCCAGCAGCATACTACAGGGATCACCCCTCCACTTT. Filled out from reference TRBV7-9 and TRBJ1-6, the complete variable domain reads DTGVSQNPRHKITKRGQNVTFRCDPISEHNRLYWYRQTLGQGPEFLTYFQNEAQLEKSRLLSDRFSAERPKGSFSTLEIQRTEQGDSAMYLCASSILQGSPLHFGNGTRLTVT.

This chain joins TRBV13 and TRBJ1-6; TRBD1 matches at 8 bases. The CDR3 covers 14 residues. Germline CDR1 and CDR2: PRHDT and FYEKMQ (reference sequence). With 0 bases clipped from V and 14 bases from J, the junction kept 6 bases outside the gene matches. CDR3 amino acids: CASSLGRGRVALHF. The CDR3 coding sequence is TGTGCCAGCAGCTTAGGCAGGGGGCGAGTCGCCCTCCACTTT.

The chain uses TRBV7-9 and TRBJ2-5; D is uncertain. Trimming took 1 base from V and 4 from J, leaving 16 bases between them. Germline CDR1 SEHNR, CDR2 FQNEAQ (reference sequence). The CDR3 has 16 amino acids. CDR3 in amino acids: CASSLGGGDMRETQYF. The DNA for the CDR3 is TGTGCCAGCAGCTTAGGGGGTGGAGATATGCGAGAGACCCAGTACTTC.

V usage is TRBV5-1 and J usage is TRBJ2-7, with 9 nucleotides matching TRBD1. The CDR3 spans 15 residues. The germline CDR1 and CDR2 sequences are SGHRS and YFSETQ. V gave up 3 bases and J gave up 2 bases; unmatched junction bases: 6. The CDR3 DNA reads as TGCGCCAGCAGCTGGGGAGGACAGGGGCCCTACGAGCAGTACTTC. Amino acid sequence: CASSWGGQGPYEQYF.

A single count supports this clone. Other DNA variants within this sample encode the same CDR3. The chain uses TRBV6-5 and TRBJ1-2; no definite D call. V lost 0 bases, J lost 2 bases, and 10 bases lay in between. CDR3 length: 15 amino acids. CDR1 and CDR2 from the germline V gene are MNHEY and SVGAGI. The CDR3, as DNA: TGTGCCAGCAGTTACTCAGAGGGTTACAACTATGGCTACACCTTC. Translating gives CASSYSEGYNYGYTF.

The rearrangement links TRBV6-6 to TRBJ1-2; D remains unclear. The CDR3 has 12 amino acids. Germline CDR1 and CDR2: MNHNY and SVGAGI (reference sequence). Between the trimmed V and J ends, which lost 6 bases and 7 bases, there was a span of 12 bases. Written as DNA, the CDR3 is TGTGCCAGCAGGAGCAGCAATACTGGCTACACCTTC. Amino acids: CASRSSNTGYTF.

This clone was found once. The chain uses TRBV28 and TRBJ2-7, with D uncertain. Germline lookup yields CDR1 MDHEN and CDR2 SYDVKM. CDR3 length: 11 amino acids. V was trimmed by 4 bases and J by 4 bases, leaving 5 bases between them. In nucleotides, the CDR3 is TGTGCCAGCAGTTCTCAGTACGAGCAGTACTTC. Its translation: CASSSQYEQYF.

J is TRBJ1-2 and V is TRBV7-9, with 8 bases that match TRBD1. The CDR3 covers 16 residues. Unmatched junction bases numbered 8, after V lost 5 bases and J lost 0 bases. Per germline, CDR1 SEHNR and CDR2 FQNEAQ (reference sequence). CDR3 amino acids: CASSPGQGLTNYGYTF. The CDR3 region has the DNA TGTGCCAGCAGCCCCGGACAGGGCCTTACTAACTATGGCTACACCTTC.

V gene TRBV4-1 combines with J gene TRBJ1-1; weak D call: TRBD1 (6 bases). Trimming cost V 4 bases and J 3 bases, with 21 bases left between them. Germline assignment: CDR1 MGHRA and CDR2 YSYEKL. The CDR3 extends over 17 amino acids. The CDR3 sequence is CASSLRQVTGLDTEAFF. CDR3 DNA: TGCGCCAGCAGCCTAAGACAAGTTACAGGGCTCGACACTGAAGCTTTCTTT.

DNA for the CDR3: TGCGCCAGCAGTGATGGGACTAGCGGCGCAGATACGCAGTATTTT. This translates into CASSDGTSGADTQYF. J is TRBJ2-3 and V is TRBV10-2; 11 bases are shared with TRBD2. V dropped 3 bases and J dropped 4; count of bases not matched to a gene: 3. The CDR3 is 15 amino acids. Germline lookup yields CDR1 WSHSY and CDR2 SAAADI.

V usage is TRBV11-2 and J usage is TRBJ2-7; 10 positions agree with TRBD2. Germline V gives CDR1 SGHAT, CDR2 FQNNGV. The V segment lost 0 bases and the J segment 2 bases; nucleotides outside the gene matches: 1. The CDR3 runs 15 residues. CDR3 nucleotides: TGTGCCAGCAGCTTAGAACTAGCGGGGACCTACGAGCAGTACTTC. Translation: CASSLELAGTYEQYF.